This T cell receptor beta chain was observed in a study of post-analysis software for immune sequencing data. Study summary: Disease trajectories encompassed relapsing-remitting, secondary progressive and progressive-relapsing multiple sclerosis. Whole-study findings and limits: Same-batch samples co-clustered strongly by F measure. With TRBV5-6, TRBV5-1 and TRBV20-1 included, about 5 TRBV segments were more frequent in patients than in controls. Those with multiple sclerosis, the patient group, showed significantly lower normalized Chao1 diversity than controls.

Every TCR beta cDNA library bore unique molecular identifiers. T cells numbering about 0.9 to 11 million gave rise to 500,000 to 600,000 cDNA molecules. TCRdb reprocessed the PCR reads with MiXCR, giving one entry per CDR3 protein. The repertoire holds hundreds of thousands of distinct CDR3 sequences, with approximately 30% as singletons. There are a few counts of this clonotype. What it recognizes is unknown. This CDR3 spans 13 amino acids. The germline gives CDR1 DFQATT, CDR2 SNEGSKA (reference sequence). The ends were cut back, 2 bases at V and 8 bases at J, with 15 bases in the middle. The clonotype originates from a girl between 10 and 17 years old with multiple sclerosis. V and J are TRBV20-1 and TRBJ1-2; D is uncertain. Sample: blood. CDR3 protein: CSARSRIRSGYTF. The CDR3 coding sequence is TGCAGTGCTAGAAGCCGAATAAGAAGCGGCTACACCTTC.